This T cell receptor (beta chain) was profiled in a study of T-cell memory formation after mild COVID-19 (dated by TCRdb to the early 2020s). Looking at the study overall: TCR sequence clusters from the two donors were largely donor specific. T-cell clones expanding and contracting after mild COVID-19 in a couple of donors were tracked by longitudinal TCRalpha and TCRbeta repertoire sequencing. Two young, previously healthy adult volunteers made up the cohort, one male and one female.

CDR1 SEHNR and CDR2 FQNEAQ were looked up in the germline V gene (reference sequence). Measured from the cysteine to the phenylalanine, the CDR3 is 15 residues long. The only DNA kept is the CDR3, 45 bases in frame from the first base. V is reduced by 5 bases and J by 5 bases, leaving a spacing of 18 bases between them. General findings and caveats noted by the study authors: Contracting CD4+ clones appeared mostly in the CM and EM memory subsets, whereas CD8+ clones were enriched in EMRA. Some responding clones were detected in pre-infection memory, which suggested that pre-existing cross-reactive memory T cells had joined the SARS-CoV-2 response. Clones contracting from day 15 to 85 had balanced CD4/CD8 phenotypes, while a second wave expanding from day 15 to 37 was biased towards CD4+. Only a couple of mild cases were covered by the study, and larger cohorts that include severe cases with pre-infection samples were considered necessary. SARS-CoV-2 specificity was not confirmed for the second-wave clones peaking on day 37.

This clonotype showed up just a few times. Its cognate antigen has yet to be identified. Base qualities are not provided; no much larger clone lies one nucleotide away. PBMCs were isolated by Ficoll-Paque density gradient centrifugation. For sequencing, an Illumina NovaSeq 6000 was employed. Using 5'RACE with constant-segment primers, TCRalpha and TCRbeta cDNA libraries were constructed, with sample barcodes and unique molecular identifiers added in the process. Trizol reagent was used to extract RNA from every sample. Library amplification was performed in two PCR steps, and a second sample barcode and Illumina TruSeq adapters were introduced in the second step. Libraries were sequenced on an Illumina NovaSeq with 2 x 150 bp paired-end reads. The authors' analysis ran thus. The reads were demultiplexed and collapsed into UMI-guided consensus sequences using migec v1.2.7. With mixcr v2.1.11, UMI consensuses were aligned to TRA and TRB V and J templates and assembled into clonotypes. Clonotypes were classified as expanded or contracted when called significant by both edgeR and NoisET, with noise models trained on biological replicates. edgeR calls used a false discovery rate-adjusted p below 0.01 and a log2 fold-change threshold of 1. As an exploratory analysis of dynamics, PCA with hierarchical clustering was applied to max-normalized trajectories of the 1000 most abundant clonotypes. Separately sequenced CD4+ and CD8+ repertoires were used to assign the CD4 or CD8 phenotype of responding clones. The public reads were quality trimmed at Q25 with fastp and then assembled into clones with MiXCR by TCRdb, keeping productive beta chains. Each entry is one CDR3 protein sequence, shown with its most common DNA and genes. Clone size and V and J calls follow TCRdb, not the original study. The sample has some 300,000 distinct CDR3 sequences on record, 15% to 20% of them singletons. Together, the top ten hold more than 20% of the sample.

This TCR was sampled from a young man who had mild COVID-19 (a few samples of this study predate the infection). The sample titles of this study are shuffled in the database, so cell type and time point are left out; the donor was told from shared clones. This sequence uses TRBV7-9 and TRBJ1-1, and TRBD1 may be the D gene, going by 5 matching bases. The source material was PBMCs or a T cell subset sorted from them (not recorded which). Read as DNA, the sequence is TGTGCCAGCAGCGACCACCAGGGCGGGGGGACTGAAGCTTTCTTT. The translation is CASSDHQGGGTEAFF.